The clone carrying this TCR beta chain appeared many times. Its antigen is not identified. Hyperthyroidism patients were newly diagnosed, had disease duration under 2 months, and were aged 18 to 65 years. The investigators amplified TCR beta CDR3 regions from RNA transcripts. The HTBI primer set was used in a first-round RT-PCR of the TCR CDR3. TCRdb reanalysed the multiplex PCR reads using MiXCR and keeps one entry per CDR3 protein. The sample has under 350,000 distinct CDR3 sequences; 21% are singletons. The entry originates in a study of T cells in Graves' hyperthyroidism and ophthalmopathy. Study observations and caveats: Most clonotypes that expanded in the thyroid above 0.001 also showed up in blood.

The receptor was isolated from a woman in her fifties or sixties with Graves' hyperthyroidism. What was sequenced was blood.

CDR3 bases: TGTGCCATCAGTGCAACCGGGACAGGGGGCGCGGGCACCGGGGAGCTGTTTTTT. It yields the protein CAISATGTGGAGTGELFF. The chain is built from TRBV10-3 and TRBJ2-2; 12 nucleotides align to TRBD1. The junction had 10 bases not matched to a gene; V was cut back by 4 bases and J by 4 bases. Per the germline V gene, CDR1 is ENHRY and CDR2 is SYGVKD. The CDR3 is made up of 18 amino acids.